Sequencing of this TCR beta chain was carried out in a study of blood T cell repertoires in COVID-19. Assay used: immunoSEQ multiplex PCR; TCRdb lists only in-frame clones, some missing. Here the sample spans approximately 91,000 clones, about 80% being singletons. The CDR3 is 13 amino acids. Germline trimming cut 7 bases from V and 4 bases from J; bases unmatched to any gene: 7. The V gene's germline CDR1 is SQVTM and CDR2 ANQGSEA. The V gene is TRBV29-1, the J gene TRBJ1-5; the match to TRBD1 covers 7 bases. The receptor's source is a human donor in a cohort sampled during active COVID-19. The specimen was peripheral blood. The CDR3 region is CSALETGNQPQHF. The CDR3 DNA reads TGCAGCGCCCTAGAGACAGGGAATCAGCCCCAGCATTTT. Complete variable domain (other parts from reference TRBV29-1 and TRBJ1-5): SAVISQKPSRDICQRGTSLTIQCQVDSQVTMMFWYRQQPGQSLTLIATANQGSEATYESGFVIDKFPISRPNLTFSTLTVSNMSPEDSSIYLCSALETGNQPQHFGDGTRLSIL.